This T cell receptor beta chain was retrieved from a study of CD8 T cells in Susac syndrome. The study, taken as a whole, reports: It was acknowledged in the study that the number of individuals who were included in its TCR sequencing and HLA analysis was relatively small.

CD8+ and CD4+ T cells circulating in blood were sequenced for TCR beta. The authors negatively isolated CD8+ and CD4+ T cells and FACS-enriched TEMRA cells. Comments on this clonotype: What it recognizes is unknown.

Random hexamers were used to reverse transcribe the RNA input (0.5 to 1 ug). Amplification of TCR beta CDR3 spanned 54 Vbeta and 13 Jbeta via immunoSEQ multiplex PCR. One entry per CDR3 protein, called by TCRdb with MiXCR from the immunoSEQ multiplex PCR reads. The sample consists of approximately 170,000 distinct CDR3 sequences, about 92% of them appearing once. The germline V gene has CDR1 MDHEN and CDR2 SYDVKM. The CDR3 has 16 amino acids. Trimming left V 2 bases short and J 0 bases short, with 14 bases between. The chain is built from TRBV28 and TRBJ2-7; a weak D match, TRBD1 (5 bases). Sequences were obtained from CD4+ T cells from PBMCs. The sequence derives from a human donor in good health. Written as DNA, the CDR3 is TGTGCCAGCAGTTTAAGTGGGGCTTCCAGCTCCTACGAGCAGTACTTC. It is translated as CASSLSGASSSYEQYF. Variable domain in full (rest from reference TRBV28 and TRBJ2-7): DVKVTQSSRYLVKRTGEKVFLECVQDMDHENMFWYRQDPGLGLRLIYFSYDVKMKEKGDIPEGYSVSREKKERFSLILESASTNQTSMYLCASSLSGASSSYEQYFGPGTRLTVT.